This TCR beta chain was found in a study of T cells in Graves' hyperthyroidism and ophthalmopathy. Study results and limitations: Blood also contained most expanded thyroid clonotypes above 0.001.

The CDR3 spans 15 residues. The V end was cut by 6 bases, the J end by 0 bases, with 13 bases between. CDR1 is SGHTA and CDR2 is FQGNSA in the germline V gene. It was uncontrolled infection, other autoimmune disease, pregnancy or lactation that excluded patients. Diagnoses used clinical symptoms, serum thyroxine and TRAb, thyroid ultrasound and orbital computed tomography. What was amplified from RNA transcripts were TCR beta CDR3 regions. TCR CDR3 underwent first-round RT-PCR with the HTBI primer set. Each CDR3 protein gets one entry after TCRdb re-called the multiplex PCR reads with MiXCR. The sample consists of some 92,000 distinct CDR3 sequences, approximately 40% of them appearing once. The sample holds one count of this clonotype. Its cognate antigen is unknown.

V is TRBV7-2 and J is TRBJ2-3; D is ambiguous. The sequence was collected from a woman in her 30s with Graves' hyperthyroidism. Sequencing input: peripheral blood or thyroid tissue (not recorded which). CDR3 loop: CASSWWATSTDTQYF. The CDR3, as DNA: TGTGCCAGCAGTTGGTGGGCGACGAGCACAGATACGCAGTATTTT.